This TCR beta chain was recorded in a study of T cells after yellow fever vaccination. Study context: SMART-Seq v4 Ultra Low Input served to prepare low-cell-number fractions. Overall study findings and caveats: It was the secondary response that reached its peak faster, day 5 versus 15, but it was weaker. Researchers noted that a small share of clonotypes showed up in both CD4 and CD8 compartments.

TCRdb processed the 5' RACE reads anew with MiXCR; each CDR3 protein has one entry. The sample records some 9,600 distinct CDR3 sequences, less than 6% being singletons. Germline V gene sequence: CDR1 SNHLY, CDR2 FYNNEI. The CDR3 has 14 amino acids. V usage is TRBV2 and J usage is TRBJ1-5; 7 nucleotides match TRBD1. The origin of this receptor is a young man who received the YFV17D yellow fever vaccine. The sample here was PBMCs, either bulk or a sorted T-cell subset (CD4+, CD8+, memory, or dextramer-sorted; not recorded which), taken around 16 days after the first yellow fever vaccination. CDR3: CTFSPIDRDQPQHF. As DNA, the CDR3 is TGTACCTTCAGTCCCATCGACAGGGATCAGCCCCAGCATTTT. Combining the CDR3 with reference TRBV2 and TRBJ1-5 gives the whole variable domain EPEVTQTPSHQVTQMGQEVILRCVPISNHLYFYWYRQILGQKVEFLVSFYNNEISEKSEIFDDQFSVERPDGSNFTLKIRSTKLEDSAMYFCTFSPIDRDQPQHFGDGTRLSIL.